This TCR beta chain derives from a study of cytomegalovirus exposure and HLA in healthy donors. General study points: Among TCR beta chains, those listed as cytomegalovirus-associated numbered roughly 150.

Note on this clone: What it binds is unknown.

The PCR ran on 60 Vbeta and 13 Jbeta primers. Only in-frame clones appear in the TCRdb table, and some are missing; sequencing was by immunoSEQ multiplex PCR. The table includes 120,000 to 150,000 clones, roughly 80% detected once. Germline V gives CDR1 LGHNA, CDR2 YSLEER. V lost 1 base, J lost 3 bases, and 9 bases lay in between. The CDR3 is 14 amino acids. The chain couples TRBV4-3 to TRBJ2-5, with D possibly matching TRBD2 (5 bases). Sequences were obtained from PBMCs. This clonotype was obtained from a man aged 40-49 years in good health and CMV-seropositive. The CDR3 DNA sequence: TGCGCCAGCAGCCAAGTAGTGCGGGAAGAGACCCAGTACTTC. Residues: CASSQVVREETQYF.